The clone carrying this TCR beta chain has a handful of counts. The antigen remains unidentified. This sample was included in a study of read filtering for tumor transcriptome and immune sequencing. Study-level information: RNA-seq yielded only about 75 to 1,400 TCR reads, IR-seq about 3.5 to 10.27 million.

CDR1 is LNHDA, CDR2 SQIVND, per germline (reference sequence). The CDR3 is 10 amino acids. V lost 4 bases and J 3 bases, leaving 1 base between the germline ends. Study conclusions and caveats: IR-seq and RNA-seq agreed better without single-read clonotypes. Sorted CD138-negative bone marrow cells were not purified T cells.

The library was built from around 380 ng RNA with molecular barcoded adaptors for alpha/delta and beta/gamma chains. TCRdb re-derived calls from the reads in MiXCR, one entry per CDR3 protein. The sample yields about 63,000 distinct CDR3 sequences, about 15% seen once. The receptor was isolated from a donor over 35 with multiple myeloma. Material: a population of CD138-negative cells sorted from bone marrow. The chain uses TRBV19 and TRBJ2-7; D is unclear. The CDR3 sequence: CASSNYEQYF. The CDR3 DNA reads TGTGCCAGTAGTAACTACGAGCAGTACTTC.